Sequencing of this TCR beta chain was carried out in a study of spatial heterogeneity in lung cancer. Findings and caveats of the study: Tumoral mutation counts were tracked by counts of expanded intratumoral alpha and beta TCRs.

TCRdb independently ran MiXCR on the 5' RACE reads; one entry per CDR3 protein. The sample records around 13,000 distinct CDR3 sequences, about 6.3% being singletons. This clonotype appeared many times. Antigen specificity is unknown. Specified time point: sample taken at primary tumor resection. This CDR3 region has 14 residues. CDR1 and CDR2 from the germline V gene are SGHNT and YYREEE (reference sequence). V was pared by 4 bases and J by 5 bases, with 15 bases between. The chain couples TRBV5-4 to TRBJ2-5, with D perhaps TRBD1 (6 bases). This material consisted of lung tumor tissue, taken at surgery. This clonotype was sampled from a female donor with early-stage non-small cell lung cancer. The CDR3: CASSERQERETQYF. CDR3 DNA sequence: TGTGCCAGCAGCGAGAGACAGGAAAGGGAGACCCAGTACTTC.